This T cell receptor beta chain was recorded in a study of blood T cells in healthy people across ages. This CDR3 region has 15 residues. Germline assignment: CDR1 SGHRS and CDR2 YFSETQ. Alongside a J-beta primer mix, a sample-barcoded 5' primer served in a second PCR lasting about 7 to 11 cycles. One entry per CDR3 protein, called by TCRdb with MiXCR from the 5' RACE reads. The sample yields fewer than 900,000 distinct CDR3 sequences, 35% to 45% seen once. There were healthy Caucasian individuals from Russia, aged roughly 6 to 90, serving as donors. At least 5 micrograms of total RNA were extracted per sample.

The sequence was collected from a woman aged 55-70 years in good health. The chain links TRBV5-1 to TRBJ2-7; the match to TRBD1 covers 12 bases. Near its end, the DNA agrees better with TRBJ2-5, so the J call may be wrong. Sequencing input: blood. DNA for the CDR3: TGCGCCAGCAGCCAGGGACAGGGGGCCGGTGAGACCCAGTACTTC. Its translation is CASSQGQGAGETQYF.